These 21 T cell receptor beta chains were all obtained from the same sample, sequenced in a study of blood T cells in healthy people across ages. The second PCR ran 7 to 11 cycles with a sample-barcoded 5' primer and J-beta primers. TCRdb re-derived calls from the 5' RACE reads in MiXCR, one entry per CDR3 protein. Altogether under 1,000,000 distinct CDR3 sequences are present, about half being singletons, with the ten largest covering 18%. The sequencing sample was made of blood. The receptors were gathered from a man older than 75 in good health.

V gene TRBV5-1 combines with J gene TRBJ2-7; a weak D match, TRBD1 (6 bases). The V gene lost 4 bases and the J gene lost 5 bases, with 16 bases spanning the gap. The germline CDR1 and CDR2 sequences are SGHRS and YFSETQ. The CDR3 spans 14 residues. CDR3 residues: CASSGGGGLNEQYF. CDR3 DNA: TGCGCCAGCAGCGGGGGTGGGGGCCTCAACGAGCAGTACTTC.

This clonotype was counted a few times. The gene calls are TRBV12-3 or TRBV12-4 and TRBJ2-3, with TRBD1 identical over 9 bases. Unmatched junction bases numbered 18, after V lost 6 bases and J lost 2 bases. The CDR3 is made up of 19 amino acids. Here the CDR3 DNA reads TGTGCCAGCAGCCGCCGACAGGGGGGAAATCTAAAAAACACAGATACGCAGTATTTT. Translating gives CASSRRQGGNLKNTDTQYF.

This clonotype was found a few times. This may be a read error, as it is one base from a much larger clone. Here the CDR3 reads CASSPFSTNEQYF. As DNA, the CDR3 is TGTGCCAGCAGCCCCTTTTCTACTAATGAGCAGTACTTC. J is TRBJ2-7 and V is TRBV7-2; D is ambiguous. V shed 5 bases and J shed 7 bases, with 15 bases lying between them. CDR1 and CDR2 (germline): SGHTA, FQGNSA. This CDR3 is 13 amino acids long.

This chain connects TRBV11-2 to TRBJ2-1; 9 bases line up with TRBD1. The CDR3 runs 16 residues. V shed 0 bases and J 6 bases; nucleotides not matched to a gene: 6. Germline V gene data show CDR1 as SGHAT and CDR2 as FQNNGV. In DNA, the CDR3 is TGTGCCAGCAGCTTAGATCTGGGGACAGGGCCCAATGAGCAGTTCTTC. Translated, it gives CASSLDLGTGPNEQFF.

The chain recombines TRBV7-2 with TRBJ2-5, with 13 bases lining up with TRBD2. Germline V gene lookup returns CDR1 SGHTA and CDR2 FQGNSA. This CDR3 spans 16 amino acids. J was trimmed by 11 bases and V by 4 bases; bases with no gene match: 13. This chain's CDR3 is CASSSTRAGLAGRQYF. DNA of the CDR3: TGTGCCAGCAGCTCGACACGTGCGGGACTAGCGGGAAGGCAGTACTTC.

About this clonotype itself: It may be a read error: a sequence one base away is much more abundant. Written as DNA, the CDR3 is TGTGCCAGCTCTCTAGCGGGAGTTCTCGGTGAGCAGTACTTC. Translating gives CASSLAGVLGEQYF. This sequence joins TRBV3-1 and TRBJ2-5, with 10 bases aligning to TRBD2. The CDR3 is made up of 14 amino acids. The germline V gene encodes CDR1 LGHDT and CDR2 YNNKEL (reference sequence). V was clipped by 8 bases and J by 11 bases; unmatched bases: 14.

This clonotype has just one count. The chain carries TRBV10-3 and TRBJ2-6; D uncertain. Germline CDR1 and CDR2: ENHRY and SYGVKD. CDR3 length: 16 residues. Trimming removed 1 base at V and 4 bases at J, with 11 bases between. Here the CDR3 reads CAISEFTVGGANVLTF. In DNA, the CDR3 is TGTGCCATCAGTGAGTTTACAGTTGGCGGGGCCAACGTCCTGACTTTC.

The chain has TRBV5-1 and TRBJ2-3; D possibly corresponds to TRBD2 (5 bases). In germline, CDR1 is SGHRS, CDR2 YFSETQ. This CDR3 is 14 amino acids long. V lost 0 bases and J lost 6, with 11 bases in between. Here the CDR3 DNA reads TGCGCCAGCAGCTTGGTCGGCGAGCGGGATACGCAGTATTTT. Residues: CASSLVGERDTQYF.

This chain joins TRBV20-1 and TRBJ2-3; 10 bases match TRBD2. The CDR3 spans 15 residues. Trimming took 5 bases from V and 5 from J; bases not matched to a gene: 10. Germline V lookup: CDR1 DFQATT, CDR2 SNEGSKA (reference sequence). CDR3 loop: CSAGCLAGAGDTQYF. The CDR3 coding sequence is TGCAGTGCTGGATGCCTAGCGGGAGCCGGAGATACGCAGTATTTT.

About this clonotype: A read error may account for a junction end that differs from germline. The CDR3, as DNA: TGTGCCGGCAGGCAACAGGGTACGTTCGATGGCTACACCTTC. Its translation: CAGRQQGTFDGYTF. The chain has TRBV6-5 and TRBJ1-2; tentative D call: TRBD1 (6 bases). CDR3 length: 14 residues. CDR1 and CDR2 (germline): MNHEY, SVGAGI.

The J gene is TRBJ2-7, the V gene TRBV16, with D perhaps assigned TRBD1 or TRBD2 (6 bases each). V lost 0 bases and J 9 bases, leaving 9 bases between the germline ends. The CDR3 has 12 amino acids. Looked up from germline, CDR1 is KGHSY and CDR2 is FQNENV. The CDR3 bases are TGTGCCAGCAGCCAATCCGGGGGCCGGCAGTACTTC. This encodes CASSQSGGRQYF.

V is TRBV7-6 and J is TRBJ2-2; D is possibly TRBD1 (6 bases). The germline V gene encodes CDR1 SGHVS and CDR2 FNYEAQ. Trimming pared 5 bases from V and 4 bases from J, leaving 11 bases between. The CDR3 is 14 residues long. CDR3 in amino acids: CASSPRGGTGELFF. CDR3 sequence (DNA): TGTGCCAGCAGCCCCCGAGGGGGCACCGGGGAGCTGTTTTTT.

This clonotype was recorded only once. This chain joins TRBV7-9 and TRBJ2-5; 8 bases agree with TRBD2. The germline CDR1 and CDR2 sequences are SEHNR and FQNEAQ (reference sequence). Germline trimming cut 6 bases from V and 4 bases from J; bases unmatched to any gene: 7. This CDR3 has 14 amino acids. In nucleotides, the CDR3 is TGTGCCAGCAGGACTCTAGCGGGTCGAGAGACCCAGTACTTC. It specifies CASRTLAGRETQYF.

A few counts support this clonotype. The chain links TRBV7-2 to TRBJ2-7; D is uncertain. The germline gives CDR1 SGHTA, CDR2 FQGNSA. V was shortened by 1 base and J by 7 bases, with 11 bases between the two germline ends. This CDR3 comprises 13 residues. CDR3 protein: CASSLDLNNEQYF. Here the CDR3 DNA reads TGTGCCAGCAGCTTAGACTTAAACAATGAGCAGTACTTC.

The CDR3 loop is CASSSLTDTDTQYF. The CDR3, as DNA: TGCGCCAGCAGCTCCCTCACCGACACAGATACGCAGTATTTT. The chain carries TRBV5-1 and TRBJ2-3; D unresolved. CDR3 length: 14 residues. The ends were cut back, 3 bases at V and 2 bases at J, with 10 bases in the middle. Germline CDR1 SGHRS, CDR2 YFSETQ.

This clonotype has a handful of counts. This chain links TRBV6-1 with TRBJ2-7, with D possibly being TRBD2 (5 bases). Germline CDR1 MNHNS, CDR2 SASEGT. V was pared by 6 bases and J by 3 bases, with 9 bases between. There are 12 residues in the CDR3. CDR3 loop: CASRVGVYEQYF. The DNA of the CDR3 is TGTGCCAGCAGAGTCGGGGTCTACGAGCAGTACTTC.

This chain links TRBV4-1 with TRBJ2-2, with 9 bases aligning to TRBD2. CDR1 is MGHRA, CDR2 YSYEKL, per germline. The length of the CDR3 is 16 residues. Unmatched junction bases numbered 3, after V lost 4 bases and J lost 0 bases. The CDR3 sequence: CASSPVAGANTGELFF. CDR3 DNA: TGCGCCAGCAGCCCCGTAGCGGGGGCGAACACCGGGGAGCTGTTTTTT.

Only a few counts were recorded for this clonotype. The gene calls are TRBV5-1 and TRBJ2-1; TRBD2 matches 8 bases. CDR1 SGHRS and CDR2 YFSETQ come from the germline V gene. The CDR3 runs 15 residues. V was clipped by 2 bases and J by 1 base; unmatched bases: 2. CDR3 protein: CASSLREGSYNEQFF. The CDR3 DNA is TGCGCCAGCAGCTTACGGGAGGGTTCCTACAATGAGCAGTTCTTC.

The chain uses TRBV29-1 and TRBJ2-2, with D perhaps matching TRBD1 (6 bases). CDR3 length: 16 residues. The V gene lost 3 bases and the J gene lost 4 bases, with 18 bases spanning the gap. Germline V gene data show CDR1 as SQVTM and CDR2 as ANQGSEA. DNA of the CDR3: TGCAGCGTTGATGGAATTGCAGGGGCCAGCACCGGGGAGCTGTTTTTT. This codes for CSVDGIAGASTGELFF.

The rearrangement joins TRBV6-5 to TRBJ1-2; 10 nucleotides match TRBD1. Per the germline V gene, CDR1 is MNHEY and CDR2 is SVGAGI. After removal of 0 bases from V and 5 bases from J, the junction contained 3 bases not matched to a gene. There are 15 residues in the CDR3. The CDR3 DNA is TGTGCCAGCAGTTACTCATTGGGACAGGGGTATGGCTACACCTTC. As protein: CASSYSLGQGYGYTF.

The V gene is TRBV12-3 or TRBV12-4, the J gene TRBJ2-1, with D unresolved. The CDR3 extends over 13 amino acids. Deletions cut 1 base from V and 8 bases from J, with 9 bases between. CDR3 sequence reads: CASSLVATYEQFF. Written as DNA, the CDR3 is TGTGCCAGCAGTTTAGTCGCGACATATGAGCAGTTCTTC.